This T cell receptor (beta chain) was retrieved from a study of beta chain features in type 1 diabetes. Study-wide results and limits: In all four CD4+ subsets, TCRB CDR3 length was significantly, moderately reduced in type 1 diabetes. Across patients, naive, central memory and Treg TCRB repertoires exhibited apparently greater similarity than was observed across healthy donors.

This CDR3 spans 12 amino acids. V was shortened by 3 bases and J by 10 bases, with 11 bases between the two germline ends. Germline V gene data show CDR1 as SGDLS and CDR2 as YYNGEE. CD4+ naive, central memory, regulatory and stem cell-like memory cells were sorted via CD45RO/CCR7/CD25/CD127/CD95/CD27. For this clone: Antigen unknown.

All of the isolated RNA was reverse transcribed, so expressed TCRB transcripts were sequenced. Repertoires were generated with immunoSEQ multiplex PCR, while TCRdb's copy carries only in-frame clones and drops some. The sample contains 900,000 or so clones, roughly 17% of which appear only once. Specimen: naive CD4+ T cells from blood. This clonotype was obtained from a woman under 30 in good health. This chain joins TRBV9 and TRBJ2-1, with no clear D. CDR3 in amino acids: CASSGLFGEQFF. CDR3 DNA: TGTGCCAGCAGCGGACTCTTTGGGGAGCAGTTCTTC.